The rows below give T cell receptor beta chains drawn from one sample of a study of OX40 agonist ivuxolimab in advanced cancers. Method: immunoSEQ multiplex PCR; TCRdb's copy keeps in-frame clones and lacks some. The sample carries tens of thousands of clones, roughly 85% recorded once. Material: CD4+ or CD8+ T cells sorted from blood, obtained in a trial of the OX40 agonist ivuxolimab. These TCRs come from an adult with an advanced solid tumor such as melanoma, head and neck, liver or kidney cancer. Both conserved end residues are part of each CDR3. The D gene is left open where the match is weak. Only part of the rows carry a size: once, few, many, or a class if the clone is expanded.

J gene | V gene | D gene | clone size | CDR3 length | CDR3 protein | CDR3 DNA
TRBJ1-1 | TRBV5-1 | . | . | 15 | CASRGGPGGNTEAFF | TGCGCCAGCAGGGGGGGGCCAGGTGGGAACACTGAAGCTTTCTTT
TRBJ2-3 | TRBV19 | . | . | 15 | CASRPGGGGGDTQYF | TGTGCCTCACGCCCGGGGGGCGGGGGAGGAGATACGCAGTATTTT
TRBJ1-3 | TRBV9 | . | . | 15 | CASSVTGGTGNTIYF | TGTGCCAGCAGCGTCACGGGGGGGACTGGAAACACCATATATTTT
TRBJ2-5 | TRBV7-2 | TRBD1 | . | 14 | CASSRRTGEETQYF | TGTGCCAGCAGCCGAAGGACAGGGGAAGAGACCCAGTACTTC
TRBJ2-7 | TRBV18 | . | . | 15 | CASSVDLGALYEQYF | TGTGCCAGCTCGGTCGATTTGGGGGCACTCTACGAGCAGTACTTC
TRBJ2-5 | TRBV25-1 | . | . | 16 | CASSEVGHRYQETQYF | TGTGCCAGCAGTGAAGTCGGACACCGGTACCAAGAGACCCAGTACTTC
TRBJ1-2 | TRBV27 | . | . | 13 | CASSSALSYGYTF | TGTGCCAGCAGCTCGGCCCTTTCCTATGGCTACACCTTC
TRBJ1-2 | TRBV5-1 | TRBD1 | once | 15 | CASRDGTAYNYGYTF | TGCGCCAGCAGGGACGGGACAGCATATAACTATGGCTACACCTTC
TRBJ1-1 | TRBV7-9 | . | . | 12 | CASSLAGVGASF | TGTGCCAGCAGCTTAGCGGGGGTGGGGGCGTCCTTT
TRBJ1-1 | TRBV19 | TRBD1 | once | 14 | CASSITGVRSPAFF | TGTGCCAGTAGTATCACAGGGGTGCGGTCTCCAGCTTTCTTT
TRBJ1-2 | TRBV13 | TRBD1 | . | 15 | CASSLSDRALYGYTF | TGTGCCAGCAGCCTTTCGGACAGGGCCCTCTATGGCTACACCTTC
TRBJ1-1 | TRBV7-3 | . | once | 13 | CASSLSGNTEAFF | TGTGCCAGCAGCTTAAGCGGAAACACTGAAGCTTTCTTT
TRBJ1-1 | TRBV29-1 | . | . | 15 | CSAKLRGGLNTEAFF | TGCAGCGCCAAGTTGCGGGGGGGTTTGAACACTGAAGCTTTCTTT
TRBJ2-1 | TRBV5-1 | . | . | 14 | CASREAQGYNEQFF | TGCGCCAGCAGGGAAGCACAGGGATACAATGAGCAGTTCTTC
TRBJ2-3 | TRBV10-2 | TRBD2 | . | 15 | CASSLAGGPADTQYF | TGCGCCAGCAGTTTAGCGGGGGGGCCGGCAGATACGCAGTATTTT
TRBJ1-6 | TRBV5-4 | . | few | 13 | CASSPKDLSPLHF | TGTGCCAGCAGCCCTAAAGACTTATCACCCCTCCACTTT
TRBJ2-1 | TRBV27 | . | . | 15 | CASRNMGGAYNEQFF | TGTGCCAGCAGAAATATGGGGGGGGCTTACAATGAGCAGTTCTTC
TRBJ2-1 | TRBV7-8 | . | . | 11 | CASSPYNEQFF | TGTGCCAGCAGCCCATACAATGAGCAGTTCTTC
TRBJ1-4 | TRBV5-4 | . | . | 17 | CASSSSGRGSGNEKLFF | TGTGCCAGCAGCTCCTCGGGCAGGGGCAGCGGTAATGAAAAACTGTTTTTT
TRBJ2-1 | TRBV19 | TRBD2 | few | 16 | CASNDIRRGGRNEQFF | TGTGCCAGTAATGACATTAGGCGGGGGGGACGAAATGAGCAGTTCTTC
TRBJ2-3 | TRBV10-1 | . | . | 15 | CASSPDFVSTDTQYF | TGCGCCAGCAGCCCCGATTTTGTGTCCACAGATACGCAGTATTTT
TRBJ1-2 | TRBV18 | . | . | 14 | CASSNGQTREGYTF | TGTGCCAGCTCAAACGGACAGACGAGGGAGGGCTACACCTTC
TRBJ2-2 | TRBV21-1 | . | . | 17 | CASSKVIGRGGTGELFF | TGTGCCAGCAGCAAAGTGATAGGGAGGGGCGGCACCGGGGAGCTGTTTTTT
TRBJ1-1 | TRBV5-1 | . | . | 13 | CASSRVTQTEAFF | TGCGCCAGCAGCCGAGTGACCCAAACTGAAGCTTTCTTT
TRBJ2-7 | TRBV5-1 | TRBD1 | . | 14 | CASSYGTGALEQYF | TGCGCCAGCAGCTATGGGACAGGGGCACTCGAGCAGTACTTC
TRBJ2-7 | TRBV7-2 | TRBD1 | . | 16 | CASSLVGAGGLYEQYF | TGTGCCAGCAGCTTAGTGGGGGCAGGGGGCCTTTACGAGCAGTACTTC
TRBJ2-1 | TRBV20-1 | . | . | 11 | CSARDGLRQFF | TGCAGTGCTAGAGATGGGCTACGGCAGTTCTTC
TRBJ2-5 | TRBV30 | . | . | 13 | CAWSGGVQETQYF | TGTGCCTGGAGTGGAGGGGTCCAAGAGACCCAGTACTTC
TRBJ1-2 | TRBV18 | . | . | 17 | CASSPRAEPGGSHGYTF | TGTGCCAGCTCACCACGGGCAGAACCCGGCGGGTCCCATGGCTACACCTTC
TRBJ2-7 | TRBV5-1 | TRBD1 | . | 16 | CASSYTSTGSSYEQYF | TGCGCCAGCAGCTATACTTCGACAGGGAGCTCCTACGAGCAGTACTTC
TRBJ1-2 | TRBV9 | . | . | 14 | CASSPHSQIGGYTF | TGTGCCAGCAGCCCCCATTCCCAAATAGGGGGCTACACCTTC
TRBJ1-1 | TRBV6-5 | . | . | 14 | CASSYSTRRTEAFF | TGTGCCAGCAGTTACTCGACTAGGAGGACCGAAGCTTTCTTT
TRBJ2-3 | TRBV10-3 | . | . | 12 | CAIRGPSDTQYF | TGTGCCATCAGGGGGCCTTCAGATACGCAGTATTTT
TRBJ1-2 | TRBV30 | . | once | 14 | CAWGRHRTNYGYTF | TGTGCCTGGGGAAGACATCGAACTAACTATGGCTACACCTTC
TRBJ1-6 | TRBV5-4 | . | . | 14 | CASSDTPGSSPLHF | TGTGCCAGCAGCGATACTCCAGGGAGTTCACCCCTCCACTTT
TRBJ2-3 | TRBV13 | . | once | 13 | CASSLDRGDTQYF | TGTGCCAGCAGCTTGGATAGGGGAGATACGCAGTATTTT
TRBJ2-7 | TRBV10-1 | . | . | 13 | CASSPGHLYEQYF | TGCGCCAGCAGCCCGGGACACCTCTACGAGCAGTACTTC
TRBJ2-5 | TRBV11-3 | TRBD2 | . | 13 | CASSGTRQETQYF | TGTGCCAGTTCCGGGACTAGGCAAGAGACCCAGTACTTC